This T cell receptor beta chain was sequenced during a study of follicular helper T cells after annual influenza vaccination. Study-level information: Blood was drawn on days 0, 7 and 28 after vaccination. Findings and caveats of the study: Just about 9.5-20% of cells analyzed had recovered productive TCRB sequences.

To note about this clone: Antigen: not known.

TCRB sequencing was done at Survey resolution level. The table came from immunoSEQ multiplex PCR; TCRdb's copy has only in-frame clones and leaves some out. The sample carries 27,000 or so clones, 80% to 90% recorded once. Trimming took 5 bases from V and 4 from J; bases not matched to a gene: 13. The length of the CDR3 is 16 residues. Germline-derived CDR1 and CDR2 are SEHNR and FQNEAQ (reference sequence). Specified time point: 2014-2015 season, pre-vaccination. ICOS+CD38+ and ICOS-CD38- fractions were sorted from non-naive CD4+CXCR5+PD-1+ cells. The source of this sequence is an adult who received the influenza vaccine. The gene calls are TRBV7-9 and TRBJ2-7, with 8 bases lining up with TRBD2. This sample comprised CXCR5+ CD38- circulating T follicular helper cells from blood, obtained on the day of influenza vaccination. The subset denotes: circulating Tfh, non-naive CD4+CXCR5+PD-1+ (ICOS+CD38+ or ICOS-CD38-). CDR3 protein: CASSPGWGTRSYEQYF. CDR3 nucleotide sequence: TGTGCCAGCAGCCCCGGATGGGGGACTAGGAGTTACGAGCAGTACTTC.